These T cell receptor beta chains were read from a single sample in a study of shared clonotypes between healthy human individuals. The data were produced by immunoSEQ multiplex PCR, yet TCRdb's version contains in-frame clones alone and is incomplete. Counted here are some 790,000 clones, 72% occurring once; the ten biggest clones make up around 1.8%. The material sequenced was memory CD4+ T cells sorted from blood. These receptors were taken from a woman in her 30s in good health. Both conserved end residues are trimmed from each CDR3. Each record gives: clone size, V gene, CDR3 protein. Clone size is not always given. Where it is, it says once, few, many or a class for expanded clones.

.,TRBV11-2,ASSLVVKPSLSHGYT
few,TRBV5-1,ASSLATNYEQY
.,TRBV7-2,ASSSPPQPQH
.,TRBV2,ASSGDSNYGYT
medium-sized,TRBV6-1,ASNREAVYGYT
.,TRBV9,ASSVVFLADGNEQF
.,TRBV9,ASSGGLHNEQF
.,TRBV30,AWSVGRLAGAPGELF
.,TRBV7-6,ASSRGMNTEAF
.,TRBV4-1,ASSQVLQEAYEQY
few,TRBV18,ASSPGTGADTQY
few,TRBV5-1,ASSLGTSGNTDTQY
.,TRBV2,ASRQTILYEQY
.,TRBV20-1,SVLGGSEQF
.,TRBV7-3,ASSLSISAEQF
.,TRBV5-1,ASQGTSGNTGELF
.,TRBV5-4,ASSLVAANTEAF
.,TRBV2,ASGKEGGGLGQF
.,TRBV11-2,ASSLERTDTQY
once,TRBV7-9,ASSWPGEGSPLH
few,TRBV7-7,ASSPDSQETQY
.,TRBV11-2,ASSLAATSGASTDTQY
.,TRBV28,ASTPWGLQTIGELF
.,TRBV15,ATSRDFGTSGRYEQF
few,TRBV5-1,ASSGRNYGYT
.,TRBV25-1,ASGGQNYNEQF
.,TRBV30,AWSPSGTAKNEKLF
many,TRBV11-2,ASSLDRASNQPQH
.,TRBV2,ASSLVAGRSDTQY
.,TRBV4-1,ASSQAKGDPYEQY
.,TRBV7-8,ASSRLKGQEY
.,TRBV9,ASSVEAGGMGNEQF
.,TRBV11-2,ASSIGYEVSTYEQY
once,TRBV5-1,ASSQGQANTEAF
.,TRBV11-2,ASSLVWDSTAGEQF
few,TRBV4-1,ASSQGQIYT
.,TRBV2,ASRPGRGTFTGELF
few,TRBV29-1,SLQPGVPSTDTQY
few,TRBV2,ASSVVSESTGELF
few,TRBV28,ASRRGQGFTGANVLT
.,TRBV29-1,SVEVQGQPQH
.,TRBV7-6,ASSRADSYEQY
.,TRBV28,ASSLYPVAGNYGYT
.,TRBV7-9,ASSQEGLAGYEQY
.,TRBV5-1,ASSLEWGINTQY
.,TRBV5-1,ASSLLPAGGADTQY
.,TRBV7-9,ASSLALTDEKLF
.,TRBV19,ASRDRQYNYGYT
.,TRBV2,ASLPGPTTGELF
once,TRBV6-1,ASRGQGASHEQY
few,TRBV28,ASREGLNTGELF
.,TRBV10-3,AIREGMLGNTIY
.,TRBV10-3,AIREKTGAGNTIY